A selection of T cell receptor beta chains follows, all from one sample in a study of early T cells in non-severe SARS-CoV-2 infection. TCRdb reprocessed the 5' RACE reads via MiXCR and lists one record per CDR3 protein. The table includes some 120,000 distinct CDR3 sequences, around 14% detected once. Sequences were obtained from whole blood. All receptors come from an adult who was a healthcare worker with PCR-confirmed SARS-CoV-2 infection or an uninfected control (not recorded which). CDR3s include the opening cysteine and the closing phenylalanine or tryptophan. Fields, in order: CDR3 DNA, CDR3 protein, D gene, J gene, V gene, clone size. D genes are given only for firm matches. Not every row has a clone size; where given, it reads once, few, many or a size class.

CDR3 DNA: TGCGCCAGCAGCTTAATCCAGAAGAACACTGAAGCTTTCTTT; CDR3 protein: CASSLIQKNTEAFF; D gene: -; J gene: TRBJ1-1; V gene: TRBV5-1; clone size: -
CDR3 DNA: TGCAGCGTTGTCAGGGATTCCTCCTACAATGAGCAGTTCTTC; CDR3 protein: CSVVRDSSYNEQFF; D gene: -; J gene: TRBJ2-1; V gene: TRBV29-1; clone size: few
CDR3 DNA: TGTGCCAGCAGCCTCCCGGGACTAGCCGGGGAGCTGTTTTTT; CDR3 protein: CASSLPGLAGELFF; D gene: TRBD2; J gene: TRBJ2-2; V gene: TRBV4-2; clone size: -
CDR3 DNA: TGTGCCAGCAGCCAGTCCGACAGACTGAACACTGAAGCTTTCTTT; CDR3 protein: CASSQSDRLNTEAFF; D gene: -; J gene: TRBJ1-1; V gene: TRBV3-1; clone size: few
CDR3 DNA: TGTGCCAGCAGGACTACTACAGACACCGGGGAGCTGTTTTTT; CDR3 protein: CASRTTTDTGELFF; D gene: -; J gene: TRBJ2-2; V gene: TRBV12-3/TRBV12-4; clone size: many
CDR3 DNA: TGTGCCAGCAGCCCGCTTTTGGGCAGTTATAATTCACCCCTCCACTTT; CDR3 protein: CASSPLLGSYNSPLHF; D gene: -; J gene: TRBJ1-6; V gene: TRBV3-1; clone size: few
CDR3 DNA: TGCAGTGCTAGAGGTGGACAGGGAGCGGGCCCCTATAATTCACCCCTCCACTTT; CDR3 protein: CSARGGQGAGPYNSPLHF; D gene: TRBD1; J gene: TRBJ1-6; V gene: TRBV20-1; clone size: -
CDR3 DNA: TGTGCCAGCTCACCTCCTTCACGACAGGGCAATGAGCAGTTCTTC; CDR3 protein: CASSPPSRQGNEQFF; D gene: TRBD1; J gene: TRBJ2-1; V gene: TRBV18; clone size: few
CDR3 DNA: TGTGCCAGCAGTTTTTGGGGGGCAAGTGAGCAGTACTTC; CDR3 protein: CASSFWGASEQYF; D gene: -; J gene: TRBJ2-7; V gene: TRBV12-3/TRBV12-4; clone size: -
CDR3 DNA: TGTGCCAGCAGTGGTCGACTAGGTGCCTACGAGCAGTACTTC; CDR3 protein: CASSGRLGAYEQYF; D gene: -; J gene: TRBJ2-7; V gene: TRBV6-1; clone size: many
CDR3 DNA: TGTGCCAGCAGTCCCCCTCTGCAGGGCTGGTCTGGAAACACCATATATTTT; CDR3 protein: CASSPPLQGWSGNTIYF; D gene: -; J gene: TRBJ1-3; V gene: TRBV6-6; clone size: few
CDR3 DNA: TGTGCCAGCAGCCCGAGCGGGGGGCACACAGATACGCAGTATTTT; CDR3 protein: CASSPSGGHTDTQYF; D gene: TRBD2; J gene: TRBJ2-3; V gene: TRBV7-3; clone size: -
CDR3 DNA: TGTGCCAGCTCACCACTCCGGGAGGGGATGAACACTGAAGCTTTCTTT; CDR3 protein: CASSPLREGMNTEAFF; D gene: -; J gene: TRBJ1-1; V gene: TRBV18; clone size: many
CDR3 DNA: TGTGCCAGCAGTACAATTTGGACGGGTGAAGCTTTCTTT; CDR3 protein: CASSTIWTGEAFF; D gene: -; J gene: TRBJ1-1; V gene: TRBV27; clone size: -
CDR3 DNA: TGCGCCAGCAGCTTACAAAGCGTGAACACTGAAGCTTTCTTT; CDR3 protein: CASSLQSVNTEAFF; D gene: -; J gene: TRBJ1-1; V gene: TRBV5-1; clone size: -
CDR3 DNA: TGCAGTGCTTTTGGCCGGACTGAAGCTTTCTTT; CDR3 protein: CSAFGRTEAFF; D gene: -; J gene: TRBJ1-1; V gene: TRBV20-1; clone size: many
CDR3 DNA: TGTGCCTGGAGCAGGGAGTCGTACACTGAAGCTTTCTTT; CDR3 protein: CAWSRESYTEAFF; D gene: -; J gene: TRBJ1-1; V gene: TRBV30; clone size: few
CDR3 DNA: TGCGCCAGCAGCTTGGACCCGAGCGGCACAGATACGCAGTATTTT; CDR3 protein: CASSLDPSGTDTQYF; D gene: -; J gene: TRBJ2-3; V gene: TRBV5-1; clone size: few